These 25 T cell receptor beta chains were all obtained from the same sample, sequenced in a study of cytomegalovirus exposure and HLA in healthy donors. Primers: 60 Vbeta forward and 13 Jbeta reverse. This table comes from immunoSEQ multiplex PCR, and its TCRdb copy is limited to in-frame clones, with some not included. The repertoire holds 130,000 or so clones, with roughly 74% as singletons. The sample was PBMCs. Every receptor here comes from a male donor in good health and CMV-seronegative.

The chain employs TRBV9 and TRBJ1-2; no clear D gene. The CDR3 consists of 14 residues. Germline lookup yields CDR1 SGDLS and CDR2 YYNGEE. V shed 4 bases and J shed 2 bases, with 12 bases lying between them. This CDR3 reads CASSPGGLNYGYTF. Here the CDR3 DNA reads TGTGCCAGCAGCCCCGGCGGTCTGAACTATGGCTACACCTTC.

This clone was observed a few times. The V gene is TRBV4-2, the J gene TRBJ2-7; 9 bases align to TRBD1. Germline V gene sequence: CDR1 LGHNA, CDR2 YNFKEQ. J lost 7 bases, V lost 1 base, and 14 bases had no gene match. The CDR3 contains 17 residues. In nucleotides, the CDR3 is TGTGCCAGCAGCCAAGGGGGAACAGGGGGCGGGTCGGGAGAGCAGTACTTC. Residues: CASSQGGTGGGSGEQYF.

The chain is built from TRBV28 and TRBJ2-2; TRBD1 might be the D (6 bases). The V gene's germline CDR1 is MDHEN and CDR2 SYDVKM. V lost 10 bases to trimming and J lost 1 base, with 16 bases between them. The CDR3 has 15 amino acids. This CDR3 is CATLGGHENTGELFF. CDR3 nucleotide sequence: TGTGCCACCCTAGGGGGACATGAGAACACCGGGGAGCTGTTTTTT.

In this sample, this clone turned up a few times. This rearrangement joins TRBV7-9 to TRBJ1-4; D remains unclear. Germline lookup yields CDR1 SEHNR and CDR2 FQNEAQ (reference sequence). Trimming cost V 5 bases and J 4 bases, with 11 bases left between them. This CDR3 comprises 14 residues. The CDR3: CASSPDGGNEKLFF. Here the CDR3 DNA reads TGTGCCAGCAGCCCCGACGGCGGTAATGAAAAACTGTTTTTT.

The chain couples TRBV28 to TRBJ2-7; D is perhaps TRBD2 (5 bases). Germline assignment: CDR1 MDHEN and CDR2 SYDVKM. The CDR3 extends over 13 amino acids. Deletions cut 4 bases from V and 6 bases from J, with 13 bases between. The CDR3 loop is CASSSRTGGEQYF. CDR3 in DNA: TGTGCCAGCAGTTCTCGGACTGGCGGCGAGCAGTACTTC.

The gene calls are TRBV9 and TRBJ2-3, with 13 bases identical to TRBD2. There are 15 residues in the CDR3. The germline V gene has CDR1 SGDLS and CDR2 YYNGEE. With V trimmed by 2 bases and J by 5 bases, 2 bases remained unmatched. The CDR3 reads CASSVTSGGLDTQYF. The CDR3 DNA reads TGTGCCAGCAGCGTGACTAGCGGGGGGCTAGATACGCAGTATTTT.

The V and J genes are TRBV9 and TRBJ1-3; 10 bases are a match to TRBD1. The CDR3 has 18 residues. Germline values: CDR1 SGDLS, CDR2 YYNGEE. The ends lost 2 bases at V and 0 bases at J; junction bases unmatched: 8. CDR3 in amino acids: CASSVRDRGLLSGNTIYF. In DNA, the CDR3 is TGTGCCAGCAGCGTCCGGGACAGGGGCCTCCTCTCTGGAAACACCATATATTTT.

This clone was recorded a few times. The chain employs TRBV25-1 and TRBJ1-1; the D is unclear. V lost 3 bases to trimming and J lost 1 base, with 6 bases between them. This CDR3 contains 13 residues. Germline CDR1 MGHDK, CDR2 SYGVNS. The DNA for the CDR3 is TGTGCCAGCAGTGATAGAGGGAACACTGAAGCTTTCTTT. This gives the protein CASSDRGNTEAFF.

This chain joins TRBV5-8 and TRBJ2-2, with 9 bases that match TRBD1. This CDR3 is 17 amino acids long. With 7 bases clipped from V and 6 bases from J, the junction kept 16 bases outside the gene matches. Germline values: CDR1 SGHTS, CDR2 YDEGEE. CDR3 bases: TGTGCCAGCTATAGACAGGGGGTCGAATCGGGTGCCGGGGAGCTGTTTTTT. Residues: CASYRQGVESGAGELFF.

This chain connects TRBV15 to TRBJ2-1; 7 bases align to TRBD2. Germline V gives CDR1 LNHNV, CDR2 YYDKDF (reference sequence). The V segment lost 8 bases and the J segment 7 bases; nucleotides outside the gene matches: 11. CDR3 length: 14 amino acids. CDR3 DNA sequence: TGTGCCACCGGCGGGGGACTCCCCCCAAATGAGCAGTTCTTC. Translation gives CATGGGLPPNEQFF.

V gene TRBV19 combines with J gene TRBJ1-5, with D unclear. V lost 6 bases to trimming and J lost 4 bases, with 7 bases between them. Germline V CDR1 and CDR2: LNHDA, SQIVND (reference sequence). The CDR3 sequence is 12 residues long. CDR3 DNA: TGTGCCAGTAGCGGCGGAAATCAGCCCCAGCATTTT. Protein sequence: CASSGGNQPQHF.

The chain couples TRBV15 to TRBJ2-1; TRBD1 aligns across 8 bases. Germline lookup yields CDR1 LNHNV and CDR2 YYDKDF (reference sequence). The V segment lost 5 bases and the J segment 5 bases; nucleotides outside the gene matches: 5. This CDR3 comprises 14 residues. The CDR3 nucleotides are TGTGCCACCAGCCCGGGACAGGCAAACAATGAGCAGTTCTTC. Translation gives CATSPGQANNEQFF. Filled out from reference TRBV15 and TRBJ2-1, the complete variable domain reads DAMVIQNPRYQVTQFGKPVTLSCSQTLNHNVMYWYQQKSSQAPKLLFHYYDKDFNNEADTPDNFQSRRPNTSFCFLDIRSPGLGDTAMYLCATSPGQANNEQFFGPGTRLTVL.

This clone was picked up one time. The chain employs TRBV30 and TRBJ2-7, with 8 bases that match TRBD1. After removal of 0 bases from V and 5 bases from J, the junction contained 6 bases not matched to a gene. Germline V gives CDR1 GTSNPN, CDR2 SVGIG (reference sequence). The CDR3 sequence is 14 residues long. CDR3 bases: TGTGCCTGGAGTGTATTGGACAGGGACAACGAGCAGTACTTC. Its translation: CAWSVLDRDNEQYF.

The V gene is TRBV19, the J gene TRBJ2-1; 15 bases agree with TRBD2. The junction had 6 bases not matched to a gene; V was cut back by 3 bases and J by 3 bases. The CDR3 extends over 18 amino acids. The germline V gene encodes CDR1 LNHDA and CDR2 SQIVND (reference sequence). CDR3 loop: CASSIGLAGGPRYNEQFF. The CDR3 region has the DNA TGTGCCAGTAGTATCGGACTAGCGGGGGGGCCTCGCTACAATGAGCAGTTCTTC.

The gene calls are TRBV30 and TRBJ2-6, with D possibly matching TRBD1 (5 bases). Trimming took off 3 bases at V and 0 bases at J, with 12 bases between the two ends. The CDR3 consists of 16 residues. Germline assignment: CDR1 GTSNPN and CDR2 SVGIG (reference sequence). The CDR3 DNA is TGTGCCTGGAGGGAAAGAAGGGGCTCTGGGGCCAACGTCCTGACTTTC. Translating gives CAWRERRGSGANVLTF.

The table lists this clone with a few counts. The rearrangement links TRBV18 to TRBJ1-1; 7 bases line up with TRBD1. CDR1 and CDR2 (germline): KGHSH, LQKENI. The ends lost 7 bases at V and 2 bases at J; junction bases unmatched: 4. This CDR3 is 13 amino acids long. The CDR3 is CASLGQLNTEAFF. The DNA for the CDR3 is TGTGCCAGCTTGGGACAGCTAAACACTGAAGCTTTCTTT.

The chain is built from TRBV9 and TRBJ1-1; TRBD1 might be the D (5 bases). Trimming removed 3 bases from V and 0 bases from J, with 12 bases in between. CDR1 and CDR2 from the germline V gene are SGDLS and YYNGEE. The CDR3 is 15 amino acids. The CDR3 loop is CASSEGYGMNTEAFF. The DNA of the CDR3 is TGTGCCAGCAGCGAGGGGTACGGCATGAACACTGAAGCTTTCTTT.

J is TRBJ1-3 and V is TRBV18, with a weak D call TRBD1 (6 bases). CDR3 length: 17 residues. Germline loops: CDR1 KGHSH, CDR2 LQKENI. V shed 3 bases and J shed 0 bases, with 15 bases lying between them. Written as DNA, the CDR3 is TGTGCCAGCTCACCGTCTTCGACAGGTAGCTCTGGAAACACCATATATTTT. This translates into CASSPSSTGSSGNTIYF.

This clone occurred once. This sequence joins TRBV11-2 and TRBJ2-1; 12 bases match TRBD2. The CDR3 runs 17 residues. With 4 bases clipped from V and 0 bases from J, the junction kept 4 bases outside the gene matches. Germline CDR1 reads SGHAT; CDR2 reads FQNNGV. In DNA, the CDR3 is TGTGCCAGCAGCTACGGACTAGCGGGGAGCTCCTACAATGAGCAGTTCTTC. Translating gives CASSYGLAGSSYNEQFF.

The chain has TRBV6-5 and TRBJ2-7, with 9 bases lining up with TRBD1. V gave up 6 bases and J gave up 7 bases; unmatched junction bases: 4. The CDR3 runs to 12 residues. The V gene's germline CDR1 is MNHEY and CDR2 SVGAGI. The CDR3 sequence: CASSGTGREQYF. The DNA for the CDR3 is TGTGCCAGCAGCGGGACAGGGCGTGAGCAGTACTTC.

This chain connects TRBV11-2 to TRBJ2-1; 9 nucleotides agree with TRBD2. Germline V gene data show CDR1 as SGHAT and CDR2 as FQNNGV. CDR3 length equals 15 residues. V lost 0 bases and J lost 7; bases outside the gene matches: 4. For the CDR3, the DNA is TGTGCCAGCAGCTTAGAGGCTAGCGGGGTGAATGAGCAGTTCTTC. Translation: CASSLEASGVNEQFF.

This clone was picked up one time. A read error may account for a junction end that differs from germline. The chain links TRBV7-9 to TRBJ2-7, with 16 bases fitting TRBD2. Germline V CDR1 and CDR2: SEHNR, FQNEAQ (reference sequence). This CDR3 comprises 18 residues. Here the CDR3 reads CSSSSWGLAGGPRNEQYF. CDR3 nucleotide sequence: TGTTCCAGCAGCTCATGGGGACTAGCGGGAGGGCCTCGGAACGAGCAGTACTTC.

The CDR3 region is CASSASGSNTEAFF. Here the CDR3 DNA reads TGCGCCAGCAGCGCCTCAGGATCAAACACTGAAGCTTTCTTT. The rearrangement links TRBV5-1 to TRBJ1-1; D not resolved. V was pared by 4 bases and J by 2 bases, with 12 bases between. Germline V CDR1 and CDR2: SGHRS, YFSETQ. The CDR3 sequence is 14 residues long.

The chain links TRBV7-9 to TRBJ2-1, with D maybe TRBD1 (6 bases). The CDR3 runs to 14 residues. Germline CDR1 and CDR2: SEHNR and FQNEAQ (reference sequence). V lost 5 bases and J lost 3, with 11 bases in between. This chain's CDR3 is CASSTQGIYNEQFF. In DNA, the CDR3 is TGTGCCAGCAGCACACAGGGAATCTACAATGAGCAGTTCTTC.

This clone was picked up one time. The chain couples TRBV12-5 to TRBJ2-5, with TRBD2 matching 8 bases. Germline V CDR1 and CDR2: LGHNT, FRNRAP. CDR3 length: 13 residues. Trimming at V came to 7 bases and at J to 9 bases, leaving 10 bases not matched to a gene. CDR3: CASDCRGGPPQYF. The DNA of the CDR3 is TGTGCTAGTGATTGCCGGGGGGGGCCACCCCAGTACTTC.